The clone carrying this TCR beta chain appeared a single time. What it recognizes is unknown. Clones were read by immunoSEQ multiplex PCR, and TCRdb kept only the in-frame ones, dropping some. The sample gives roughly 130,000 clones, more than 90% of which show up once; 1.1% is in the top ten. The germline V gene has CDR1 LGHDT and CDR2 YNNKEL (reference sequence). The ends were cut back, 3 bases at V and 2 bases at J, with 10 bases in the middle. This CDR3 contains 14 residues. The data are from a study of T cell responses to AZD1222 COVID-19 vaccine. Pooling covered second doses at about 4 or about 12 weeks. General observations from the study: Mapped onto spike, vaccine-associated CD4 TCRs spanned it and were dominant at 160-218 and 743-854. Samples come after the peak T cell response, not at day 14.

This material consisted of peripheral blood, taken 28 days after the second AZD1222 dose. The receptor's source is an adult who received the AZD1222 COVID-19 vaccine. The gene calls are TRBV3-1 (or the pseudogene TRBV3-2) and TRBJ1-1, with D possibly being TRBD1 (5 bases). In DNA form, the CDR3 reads TGTGCCAGCAGCCACGGGGGGTTCAACACTGAAGCTTTCTTT. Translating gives CASSHGGFNTEAFF.